This passage covers 29 T cell receptor beta chains from one sample sequenced in a study of blood T cell repertoires in COVID-19. The method was immunoSEQ multiplex PCR; TCRdb's version includes in-frame clones alone and lacks a portion of them. The table records under 200,000 clones, almost 85% of them present only once. Sequenced material: peripheral blood. These receptor sequences come from a man aged 18 to 30 with active or convalescent COVID-19.

The chain couples TRBV18 to TRBJ1-1; D gene unclear. CDR3 length: 15 residues. V was clipped by 1 base and J by 1 base, with 10 bases between them. The V gene's germline CDR1 is KGHSH and CDR2 LQKENI. The CDR3 loop reads CASSPRSTENTEAFF. The CDR3 DNA follows: TGTGCCAGCTCACCACGATCAACAGAGAACACTGAAGCTTTCTTT.

The chain carries TRBV6-5 and TRBJ2-3; D not resolved. The CDR3 is 13 residues long. Trimming removed 7 bases from V and 3 bases from J, with 11 bases in between. The germline CDR1 and CDR2 sequences are MNHEY and SVGAGI. The CDR3 region has the DNA TGTGCCAGCATGAAGCGTGGAACAGATACGCAGTATTTT. Amino acid sequence: CASMKRGTDTQYF.

The gene calls are TRBV28 and TRBJ1-2, with D unresolved. Trimming shortened V by 3 bases and J by 7 bases, and 9 bases separated the two germline ends. CDR1 is MDHEN, CDR2 SYDVKM, per germline. The length of the CDR3 is 12 residues. CDR3 bases: TGTGCCAGCAGTTTCAGGCGGGTTGGCTACACCTTC. It translates to CASSFRRVGYTF.

Only a few counts were recorded for this clone. The genes are TRBV19 and TRBJ2-2, with D possibly being TRBD1 (7 bases). The germline V gene has CDR1 LNHDA and CDR2 SQIVND (reference sequence). The V end was cut by 6 bases, the J end by 3 bases, with 14 bases between. The CDR3 covers 15 residues. The CDR3 DNA is TGTGCCAGTAGGATTGGAGGGGGCTACACCGGGGAGCTGTTTTTT. Residues: CASRIGGGYTGELFF.

The V call is TRBV30, the J call TRBJ1-5; weak D call: TRBD1 (6 bases). Germline CDR1 is GTSNPN and CDR2 is SVGIG (reference sequence). V lost 1 base and J 11 bases, leaving 15 bases between the germline ends. The CDR3 consists of 13 residues. The CDR3 loop reads CAWSGTVQGTQHF. CDR3 coding DNA: TGTGCCTGGAGTGGGACGGTGCAGGGGACCCAGCATTTT.

This chain connects TRBV10-3 to TRBJ2-7; D unresolved. V lost 6 bases to trimming and J lost 0 bases, with 6 bases between them. The CDR3 has 12 residues. The germline V gene has CDR1 ENHRY and CDR2 SYGVKD. CDR3 sequence: CAIRTYSYEQYF. As DNA, the CDR3 is TGTGCCATCAGGACATACTCCTACGAGCAGTACTTC.

V and J are TRBV7-9 and TRBJ2-1; D is perhaps TRBD2 (7 bases). The V and J ends lost 1 base and 7 bases respectively, with 14 bases between them. The CDR3 is 15 amino acids. Germline values: CDR1 SEHNR, CDR2 FQNEAQ (reference sequence). The CDR3 DNA reads TGTGCCAGCAGCTTAGAGGGGGGGCCGAGGAATGAGCAGTTCTTC. Translating gives CASSLEGGPRNEQFF.

This clone was picked up a small number of times. The chain combines TRBV27 with TRBJ2-7, with TRBD1 matching 8 bases. Trimming cost V 6 bases and J 2 bases; bases outside gene matches: 12. This CDR3 contains 16 residues. Germline V lookup: CDR1 MNHEY, CDR2 SMNVEV (reference sequence). CDR3 in amino acids: CASRGKPGQVTYEQYF. As DNA, the CDR3 is TGTGCCAGCAGGGGGAAACCGGGACAGGTCACCTACGAGCAGTACTTC.

This clone was counted between two and nine times. The J gene is TRBJ2-2, the V gene TRBV10-3, with D unresolved. Trimming took off 4 bases at V and 1 base at J, with 4 bases between the two ends. CDR3 size: 13 residues. Germline CDR1 reads ENHRY; CDR2 reads SYGVKD. The CDR3 sequence: CAISGQNTGELFF. The CDR3 nucleotides read TGTGCCATCAGTGGACAGAACACCGGGGAGCTGTTTTTT.

The gene calls are TRBV9 and TRBJ2-5; perhaps TRBD2 as D (5 bases). Germline CDR1 reads SGDLS; CDR2 reads YYNGEE. V dropped 1 base and J dropped 0 bases, with 10 bases sitting between them. This CDR3 is built from 15 residues. For the CDR3, the DNA is TGTGCCAGCAGCGTAAGCGGACGGCACCAAGAGACCCAGTACTTC. It specifies CASSVSGRHQETQYF.

This chain joins TRBV6-1 and TRBJ2-2, with 9 bases fitting TRBD1. Germline values: CDR1 MNHNS, CDR2 SASEGT. This CDR3 is built from 16 residues. V shed 3 bases and J 0 bases; nucleotides not matched to a gene: 2. This CDR3 reads CASSEGTGPNTGELFF. The CDR3 nucleotides read TGTGCCAGCAGTGAGGGGACAGGGCCGAACACCGGGGAGCTGTTTTTT.

The chain has TRBV10-3 and TRBJ1-1, with 8 bases fitting TRBD1. This CDR3 comprises 14 residues. Germline lookup yields CDR1 ENHRY and CDR2 SYGVKD. Trimming cost V 1 base and J 6 bases; bases outside gene matches: 4. The CDR3 DNA sequence: TGTGCCATCAGTGAGTGGACAGGGCGCGCTGAAGCTTTCTTT. This encodes CAISEWTGRAEAFF.

The DNA of the CDR3 is TGTGCCAGCACCCTGAGACAGGCTAATTCACCCCTCCACTTT. It codes for CASTLRQANSPLHF. The V gene is TRBV3-1 (or the pseudogene TRBV3-2), the J gene TRBJ1-6; D is possibly TRBD1 (6 bases). Germline loops: CDR1 LGHDT, CDR2 YNNKEL (reference sequence). The ends were cut back, 7 bases at V and 6 bases at J, with 13 bases in the middle. The CDR3 loop spans 14 amino acids.

This chain uses TRBV2 with TRBJ2-7; D remains ambiguous. Trimming took 4 bases from V and 1 from J, leaving 11 bases between them. This CDR3 contains 14 residues. Germline assignment: CDR1 SNHLY and CDR2 FYNNEI. Written as DNA, the CDR3 is TGTGCCAGCAGTGCCCAGAAGAGGTCCTACGAGCAGTACTTC. Amino acid sequence: CASSAQKRSYEQYF.

V usage is TRBV28 and J usage is TRBJ1-6; possible D gene TRBD1, 5 bases. In germline, CDR1 is MDHEN, CDR2 SYDVKM. The CDR3 contains 15 residues. Trimming took off 7 bases at V and 4 bases at J, with 14 bases between the two ends. The CDR3 reads CASTLRTSYNSPLHF. The CDR3 DNA reads as TGTGCCAGCACCTTACGGACATCTTATAATTCACCCCTCCACTTT.

The CDR3 loop reads CATSRGASDGYTF. The CDR3 DNA follows: TGTGCCACCAGCAGAGGGGCATCGGATGGCTACACCTTC. The chain combines TRBV15 with TRBJ1-2; D unclear. Germline CDR1 LNHNV, CDR2 YYDKDF (reference sequence). The V end was cut by 1 base, the J end by 6 bases, with 9 bases between. The CDR3 contains 13 residues.

J is TRBJ2-1 and V is TRBV30; D possibly corresponds to TRBD2 (5 bases). The CDR3 runs 14 residues. Trimming left V 0 bases short and J 10 bases short, with 16 bases between. The germline V gene encodes CDR1 GTSNPN and CDR2 SVGIG (reference sequence). CDR3 in DNA: TGTGCCTGGAGTGTACTTGCGGGCAAAGGAGAGCAGTTCTTC. Its translation is CAWSVLAGKGEQFF.

The chain carries TRBV5-1 and TRBJ1-6; D gene unclear. Looked up from germline, CDR1 is SGHRS and CDR2 is YFSETQ. With 0 bases removed from V and 0 bases from J, the gap between germline ends came to 4 bases. The CDR3 covers 15 residues. CDR3 in amino acids: CASSLGSSYNSPLHF. DNA of the CDR3: TGCGCCAGCAGCTTGGGTAGCTCCTATAATTCACCCCTCCACTTT.

J is TRBJ2-3 and V is TRBV3-1 (or the pseudogene TRBV3-2), with no clear D. The CDR3 has 12 residues. V lost 5 bases to trimming and J lost 4 bases, with 7 bases between them. The V gene's germline CDR1 is LGHDT and CDR2 YNNKEL (reference sequence). CDR3 nucleotides: TGTGCCAGCAGCTACCGGTCAGATACGCAGTATTTT. This encodes CASSYRSDTQYF.

The gene calls are TRBV14 and TRBJ2-3; weak D call: TRBD2 (5 bases). V lost 7 bases and J 6 bases, leaving 14 bases between the germline ends. CDR3 length: 13 amino acids. Germline assignment: CDR1 SGHDN and CDR2 FVKESK. This CDR3 reads CASTPRAIDTQYF. Written as DNA, the CDR3 is TGTGCCAGCACCCCGCGGGCAATCGATACGCAGTATTTT. Using reference TRBV14 and TRBJ2-3 for the parts outside the CDR3, the full variable domain is EAGVTQFPSHSVIEKGQTVTLRCDPISGHDNLYWYRRVMGKEIKFLLHFVKESKQDESGMPNNRFLAERTGGTYSTLKVQPAELEDSGVYFCASTPRAIDTQYFGPGTRLTVL.

This rearrangement joins TRBV19 to TRBJ1-5, with a tentative D call TRBD1 (6 bases). The germline V gene encodes CDR1 LNHDA and CDR2 SQIVND (reference sequence). The CDR3 spans 16 residues. Trimming stripped 3 bases from V and 6 bases from J, with 18 bases between. CDR3 region: CASSINRDTRRQPQHF. CDR3 nucleotide sequence: TGTGCCAGTAGTATTAACCGGGACACCCGTCGTCAGCCCCAGCATTTT.

The V call is TRBV4-3, the J call TRBJ2-1, with a weak D call TRBD2 (5 bases). The CDR3 runs 15 residues. Looked up from germline, CDR1 is LGHNA and CDR2 is YSLEER. Trimming cost V 4 bases and J 9 bases, with 19 bases left between them. The CDR3 nucleotides are TGCGCCAGCAGCCTCCACCTAGCCACATCCAGTGAGCAGTTCTTC. Its translation: CASSLHLATSSEQFF.

The chain is built from TRBV19 and TRBJ1-5, with TRBD1 identical over 8 bases. The CDR3 runs 15 residues. The germline gives CDR1 LNHDA, CDR2 SQIVND (reference sequence). The ends lost 3 bases at V and 4 bases at J; junction bases unmatched: 5. As DNA, the CDR3 is TGTGCCAGTAGTATTGACAGGGGAGGAAATCAGCCCCAGCATTTT. Its translation: CASSIDRGGNQPQHF.

This clone was seen only a few times. This chain uses TRBV28 with TRBJ1-5, with D tentatively TRBD1 (6 bases). The V gene lost 4 bases and the J gene lost 9 bases, with 16 bases spanning the gap. CDR3 size: 14 residues. The germline gives CDR1 MDHEN, CDR2 SYDVKM. CDR3 region: CASSYPGTPLPQHF. In nucleotides, the CDR3 is TGTGCCAGCAGTTACCCCGGGACACCCTTGCCCCAGCATTTT. Filled out from reference TRBV28 and TRBJ1-5, the complete variable domain reads DVKVTQSSRYLVKRTGEKVFLECVQDMDHENMFWYRQDPGLGLRLIYFSYDVKMKEKGDIPEGYSVSREKKERFSLILESASTNQTSMYLCASSYPGTPLPQHFGDGTRLSIL.

V gene TRBV6-2 or TRBV6-3 combines with J gene TRBJ2-3; the match to TRBD2 covers 14 bases. V lost 5 bases to trimming and J lost 3 bases; unmatched junction nucleotides: 10. Looked up from germline, CDR1 is MNHEY and CDR2 is SVGEGT. The CDR3 runs 18 residues. For the CDR3, the DNA is TGTGCCAGCAGTAGAGGACTAGCGGGGGGCCTTCTGACAGATACGCAGTATTTT. It encodes CASSRGLAGGLLTDTQYF.

The chain joins TRBV6-5 to TRBJ2-7, with 10 nucleotides matching TRBD1. J gave up 1 base and V 6 bases, and 6 bases lay outside the gene matches. Germline lookup yields CDR1 MNHEY and CDR2 SVGAGI. This CDR3 is built from 15 residues. The CDR3 DNA is TGTGCCAGCAGAGAGGGACAGGGGACGTCCTACGAGCAGTACTTC. Its protein is CASREGQGTSYEQYF.

The rearrangement joins TRBV27 to TRBJ1-5; a possible D gene is TRBD1 (5 bases). With 8 bases removed from V and 1 base from J, the gap between germline ends came to 15 bases. Germline assignment: CDR1 MNHEY and CDR2 SMNVEV (reference sequence). This CDR3 is built from 15 residues. CDR3 residues: CASGGRGGSNQPQHF. The CDR3, as DNA: TGTGCCAGCGGGGGTCGTGGGGGGAGCAATCAGCCCCAGCATTTT.

The rearrangement links TRBV19 to TRBJ1-1, with a weak D call TRBD1 (5 bases). The ends were cut back, 5 bases at V and 0 bases at J, with 10 bases in the middle. Germline V gene lookup returns CDR1 LNHDA and CDR2 SQIVND (reference sequence). CDR3 size: 14 residues. The CDR3 is CASSAGNLNTEAFF. For the CDR3, the DNA is TGTGCCAGTAGTGCAGGGAATTTGAACACTGAAGCTTTCTTT.

The rearrangement links TRBV5-8 to TRBJ1-2; 7 bases agree with TRBD1. Trimming took 1 base from V and 6 from J; bases not matched to a gene: 12. Germline V gene lookup returns CDR1 SGHTS and CDR2 YDEGEE. The CDR3 has 16 amino acids. The CDR3 DNA reads TGTGCCAGCAGCTTGAACTTCGGGACAGACTTAAATGGCTACACCTTC. It yields the protein CASSLNFGTDLNGYTF. Together with reference TRBV5-8 and TRBJ1-2, the CDR3 gives the full variable domain: EAGVTQSPTHLIKTRGQQATLRCSPISGHTSVYWYQQALGLGLQFLLWYDEGEERNRGNFPPRFSGRQFPNYSSELNVNALELEDSALYLCASSLNFGTDLNGYTFGSGTRLTVV.